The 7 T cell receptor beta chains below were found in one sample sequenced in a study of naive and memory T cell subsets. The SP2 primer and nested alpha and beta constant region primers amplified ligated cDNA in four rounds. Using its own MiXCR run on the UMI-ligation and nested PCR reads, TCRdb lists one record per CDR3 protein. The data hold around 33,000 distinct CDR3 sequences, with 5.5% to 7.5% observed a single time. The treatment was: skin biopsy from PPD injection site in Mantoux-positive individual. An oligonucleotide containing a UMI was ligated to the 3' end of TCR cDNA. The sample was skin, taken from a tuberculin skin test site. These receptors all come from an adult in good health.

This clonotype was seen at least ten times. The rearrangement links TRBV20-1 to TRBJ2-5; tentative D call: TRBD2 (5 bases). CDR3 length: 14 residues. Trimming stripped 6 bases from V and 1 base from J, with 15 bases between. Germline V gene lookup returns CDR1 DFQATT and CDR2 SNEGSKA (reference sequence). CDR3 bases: TGCAGTGCCATCGTAACGGGAACCCAAGAGACCCAGTACTTC. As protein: CSAIVTGTQETQYF.

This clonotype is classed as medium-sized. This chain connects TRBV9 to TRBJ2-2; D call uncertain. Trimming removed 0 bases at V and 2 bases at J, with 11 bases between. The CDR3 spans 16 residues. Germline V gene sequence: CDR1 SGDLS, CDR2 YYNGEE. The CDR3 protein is CASSVEAGVNTGELFF. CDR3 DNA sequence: TGTGCCAGCAGCGTAGAGGCAGGAGTTAACACCGGGGAGCTGTTTTTT.

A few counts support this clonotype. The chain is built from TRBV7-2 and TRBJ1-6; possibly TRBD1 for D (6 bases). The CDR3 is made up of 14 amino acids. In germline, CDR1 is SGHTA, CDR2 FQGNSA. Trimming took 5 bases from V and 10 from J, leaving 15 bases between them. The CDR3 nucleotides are TGTGCCAGCAGCCCCCAGGGGTCAGAGTCACCCCTCCACTTT. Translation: CASSPQGSESPLHF.

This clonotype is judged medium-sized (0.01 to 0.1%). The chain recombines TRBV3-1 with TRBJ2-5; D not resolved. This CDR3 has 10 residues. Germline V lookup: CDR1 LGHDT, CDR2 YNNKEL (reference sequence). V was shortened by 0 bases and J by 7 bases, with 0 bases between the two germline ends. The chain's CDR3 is CASSQETQYF. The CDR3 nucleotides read TGTGCCAGCAGCCAAGAGACCCAGTACTTC.

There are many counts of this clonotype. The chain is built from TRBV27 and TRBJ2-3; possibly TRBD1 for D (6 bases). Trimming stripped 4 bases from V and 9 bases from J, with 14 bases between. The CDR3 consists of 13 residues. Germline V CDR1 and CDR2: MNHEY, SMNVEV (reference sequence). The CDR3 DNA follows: TGTGCCAGCAGTTATCCCGGGACAAGCACGCAGTATTTT. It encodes CASSYPGTSTQYF.

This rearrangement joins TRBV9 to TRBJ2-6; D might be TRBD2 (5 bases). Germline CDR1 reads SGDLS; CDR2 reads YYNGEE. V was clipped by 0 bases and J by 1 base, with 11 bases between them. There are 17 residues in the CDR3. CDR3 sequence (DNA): TGTGCCAGCAGCGTAGGGGCCGGGGAATCTGGGGCCAACGTCCTGACTTTC. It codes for CASSVGAGESGANVLTF.

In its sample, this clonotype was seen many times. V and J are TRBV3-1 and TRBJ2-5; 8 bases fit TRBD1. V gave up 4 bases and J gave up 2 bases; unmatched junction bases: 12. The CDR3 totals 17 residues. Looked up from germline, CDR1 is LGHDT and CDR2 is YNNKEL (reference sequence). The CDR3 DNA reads TGTGCCAGCAGCCCGAAGCCCGGGACAGGCCTACAAGAGACCCAGTACTTC. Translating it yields CASSPKPGTGLQETQYF.